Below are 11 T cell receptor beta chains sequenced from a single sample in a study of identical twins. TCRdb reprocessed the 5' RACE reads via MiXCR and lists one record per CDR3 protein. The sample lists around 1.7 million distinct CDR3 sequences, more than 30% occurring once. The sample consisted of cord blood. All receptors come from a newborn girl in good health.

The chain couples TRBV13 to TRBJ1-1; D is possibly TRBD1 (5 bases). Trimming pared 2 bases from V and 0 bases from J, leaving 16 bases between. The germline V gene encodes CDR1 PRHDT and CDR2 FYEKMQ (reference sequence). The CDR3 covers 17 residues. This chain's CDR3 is CASSLRGPLGMNTEAFF. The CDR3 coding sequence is TGTGCCAGCAGCTTACGGGGCCCTTTAGGTATGAACACTGAAGCTTTCTTT.

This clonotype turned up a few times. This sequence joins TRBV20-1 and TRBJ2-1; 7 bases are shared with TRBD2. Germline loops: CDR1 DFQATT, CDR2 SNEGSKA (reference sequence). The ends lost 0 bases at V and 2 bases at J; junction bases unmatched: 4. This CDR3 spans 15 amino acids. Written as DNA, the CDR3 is TGCAGTGCTAGAGATCCCAGCGGGGCCTACAATGAGCAGTTCTTC. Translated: CSARDPSGAYNEQFF.

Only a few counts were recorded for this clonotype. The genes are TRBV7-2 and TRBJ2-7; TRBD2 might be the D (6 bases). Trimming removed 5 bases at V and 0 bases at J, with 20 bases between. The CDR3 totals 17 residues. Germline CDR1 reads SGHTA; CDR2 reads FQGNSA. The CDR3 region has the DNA TGTGCCAGCAGCCCTTATGCCCTAGCGCTTAGCTCCTACGAGCAGTACTTC. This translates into CASSPYALALSSYEQYF.

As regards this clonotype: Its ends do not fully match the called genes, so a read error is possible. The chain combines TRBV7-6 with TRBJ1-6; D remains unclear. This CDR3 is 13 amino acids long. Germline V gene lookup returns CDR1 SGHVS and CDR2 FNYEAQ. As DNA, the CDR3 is TGTGCCGGCAGCTTAGGTCCAGATTCACCCCTCCACTTT. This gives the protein CAGSLGPDSPLHF.

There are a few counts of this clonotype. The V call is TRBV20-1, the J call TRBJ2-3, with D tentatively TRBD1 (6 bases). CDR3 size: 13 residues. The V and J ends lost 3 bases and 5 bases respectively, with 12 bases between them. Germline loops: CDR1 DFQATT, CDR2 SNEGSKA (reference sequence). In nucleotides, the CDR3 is TGCAGTGCTAGGGGGCAGGGGAGAGATACGCAGTATTTT. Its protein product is CSARGQGRDTQYF.

CDR3 amino acids: CASTLSGSTDTQYF. CDR3 nucleotide sequence: TGTGCCAGCACCCTATCCGGTAGCACAGATACGCAGTATTTT. V usage is TRBV12-3 or TRBV12-4 and J usage is TRBJ2-3, with D hard to call. The V end was cut by 7 bases, the J end by 0 bases, with 11 bases between. The CDR3 length is 14 residues.

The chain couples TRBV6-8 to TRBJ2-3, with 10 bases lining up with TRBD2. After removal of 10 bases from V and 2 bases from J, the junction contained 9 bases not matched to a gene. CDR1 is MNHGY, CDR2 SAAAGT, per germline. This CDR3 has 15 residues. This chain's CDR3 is CANNRAGGYTDTQYF. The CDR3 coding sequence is TGTGCCAACAACAGAGCGGGGGGGTACACAGATACGCAGTATTTT.

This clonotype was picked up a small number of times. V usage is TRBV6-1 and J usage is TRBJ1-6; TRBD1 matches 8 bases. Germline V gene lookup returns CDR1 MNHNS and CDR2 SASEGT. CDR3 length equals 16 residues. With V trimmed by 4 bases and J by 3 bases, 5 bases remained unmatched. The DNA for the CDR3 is TGTGCCAGCAGTGGGTACAGGGGGGTCTATAATTCACCCCTCCACTTT. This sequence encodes CASSGYRGVYNSPLHF.

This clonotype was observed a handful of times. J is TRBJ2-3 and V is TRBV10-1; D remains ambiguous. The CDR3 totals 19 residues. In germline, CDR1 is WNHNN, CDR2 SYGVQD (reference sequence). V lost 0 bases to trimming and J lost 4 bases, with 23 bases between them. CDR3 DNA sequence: TGCGCCAGCAGTGAGTCGAGGTCGCTCCAGCTCAACCGGGCAGATACGCAGTATTTT. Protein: CASSESRSLQLNRADTQYF.

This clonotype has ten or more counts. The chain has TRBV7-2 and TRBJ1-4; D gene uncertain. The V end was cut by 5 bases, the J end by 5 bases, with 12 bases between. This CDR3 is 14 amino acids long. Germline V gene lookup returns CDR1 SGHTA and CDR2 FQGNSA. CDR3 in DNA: TGTGCCAGCAGCGTAGATCAGCTAAATGAAAAACTGTTTTTT. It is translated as CASSVDQLNEKLFF.

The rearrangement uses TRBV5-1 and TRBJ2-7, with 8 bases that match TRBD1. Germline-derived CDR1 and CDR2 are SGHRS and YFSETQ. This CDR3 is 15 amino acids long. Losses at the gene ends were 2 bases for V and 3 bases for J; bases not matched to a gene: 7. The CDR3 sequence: CASSFLGQGGYEQYF. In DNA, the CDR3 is TGCGCCAGCAGCTTCTTAGGACAGGGAGGCTACGAGCAGTACTTC.